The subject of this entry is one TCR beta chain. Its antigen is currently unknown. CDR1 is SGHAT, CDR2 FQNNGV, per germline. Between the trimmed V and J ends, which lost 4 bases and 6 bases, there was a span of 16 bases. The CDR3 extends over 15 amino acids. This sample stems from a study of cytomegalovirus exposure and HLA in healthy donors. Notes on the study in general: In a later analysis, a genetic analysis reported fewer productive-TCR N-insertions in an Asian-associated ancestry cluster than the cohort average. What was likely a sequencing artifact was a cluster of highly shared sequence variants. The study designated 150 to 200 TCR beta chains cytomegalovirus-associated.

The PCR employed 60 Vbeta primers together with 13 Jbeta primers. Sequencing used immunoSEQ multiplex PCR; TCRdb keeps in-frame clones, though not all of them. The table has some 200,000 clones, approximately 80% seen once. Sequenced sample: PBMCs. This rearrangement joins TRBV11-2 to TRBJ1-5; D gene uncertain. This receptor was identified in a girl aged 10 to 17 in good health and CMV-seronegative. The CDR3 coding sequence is TGTGCCAGCAGCTCTCAGGCCCACGATCGTCAGCCCCAGCATTTT. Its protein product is CASSSQAHDRQPQHF.